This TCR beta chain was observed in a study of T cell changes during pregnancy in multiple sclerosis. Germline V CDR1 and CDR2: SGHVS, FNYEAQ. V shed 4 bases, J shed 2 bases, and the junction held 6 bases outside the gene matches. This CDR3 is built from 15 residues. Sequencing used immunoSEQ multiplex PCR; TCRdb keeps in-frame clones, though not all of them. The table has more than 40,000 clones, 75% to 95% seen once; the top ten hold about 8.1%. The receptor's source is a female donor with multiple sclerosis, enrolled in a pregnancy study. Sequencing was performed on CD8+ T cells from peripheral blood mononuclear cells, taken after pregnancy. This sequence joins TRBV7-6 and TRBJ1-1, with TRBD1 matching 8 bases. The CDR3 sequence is CASSSRTGTNTEAFF. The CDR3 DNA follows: TGTGCCAGCAGCTCGCGGACAGGGACCAACACTGAAGCTTTCTTT.